Presented here are 3 T cell receptor beta chains from one specimen sequenced in a study of shared clonotypes between healthy human individuals. Clones were read by immunoSEQ multiplex PCR, and TCRdb kept only the in-frame ones, dropping some. The sample carries under 1,100,000 clones, around 78% recorded once. Specimen: memory CD4+ T cells from PBMCs. Sample subset: CD45RA-negative fraction. The receptors derive from a man between 18 and 35 years old in good health. Some clones in this sample may be carry-over from other donors' samples.

The V and J genes are TRBV5-1 and TRBJ2-1; D might be TRBD2 (6 bases). V was shortened by 4 bases and J by 2 bases, with 16 bases between the two germline ends. Germline CDR1 is SGHRS and CDR2 is YFSETQ. The CDR3 is 16 residues long. The CDR3, as DNA: TGCGCCAGCAGCAGCCTTATACCGGGGGCCTACAATGAGCAGTTCTTC. It specifies CASSSLIPGAYNEQFF.

This sequence joins TRBV25-1 and TRBJ2-1; possible D gene TRBD2, 5 bases. The CDR3 runs 15 residues. V lost 3 bases and J lost 5, with 14 bases in between. Germline V gene sequence: CDR1 MGHDK, CDR2 SYGVNS. This CDR3 is CASSDYSKRNNEQFF. CDR3 nucleotides: TGTGCCAGCAGTGATTACTCTAAGCGGAACAATGAGCAGTTCTTC.

Concerning this clone itself: Distinct nucleotide sequences in the sample also encode this CDR3. This chain uses TRBV18 with TRBJ1-1; no clear D. Trimming shortened V by 3 bases and J by 0 bases, and 5 bases separated the two germline ends. The CDR3 is made up of 13 amino acids. CDR1 is KGHSH, CDR2 LQKENI, per germline. CDR3 sequence: CASSPGMNTEAFF. The CDR3 nucleotides are TGTGCCAGCTCACCCGGGATGAACACTGAAGCTTTCTTT. The whole variable domain, remainder taken from reference TRBV18 and TRBJ1-1, is NAGVMQNPRHLVRRRGQEARLRCSPMKGHSHVYWYRQLPEEGLKFMVYLQKENIIDESGMPKERFSAEFPKEGPSILRIQQVVRGDSAAYFCASSPGMNTEAFFGQGTRLTVV.